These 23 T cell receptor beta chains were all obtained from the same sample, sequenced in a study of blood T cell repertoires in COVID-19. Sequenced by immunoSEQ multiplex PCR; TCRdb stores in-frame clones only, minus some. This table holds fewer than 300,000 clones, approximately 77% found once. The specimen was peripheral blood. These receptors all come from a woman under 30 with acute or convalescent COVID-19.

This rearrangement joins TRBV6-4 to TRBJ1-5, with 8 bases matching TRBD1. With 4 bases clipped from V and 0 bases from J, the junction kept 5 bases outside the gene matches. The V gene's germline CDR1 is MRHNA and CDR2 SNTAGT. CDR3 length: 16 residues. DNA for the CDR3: TGTGCCAGCAGTGGGGCAGGGGGCAATAGCAATCAGCCCCAGCATTTT. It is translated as CASSGAGGNSNQPQHF.

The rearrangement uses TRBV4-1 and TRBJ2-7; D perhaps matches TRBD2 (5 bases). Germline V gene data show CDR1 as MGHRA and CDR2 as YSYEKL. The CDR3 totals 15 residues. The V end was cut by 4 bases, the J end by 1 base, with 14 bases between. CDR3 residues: CASSRGAELSYEQYF. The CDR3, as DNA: TGCGCCAGCAGCCGGGGAGCGGAACTATCCTACGAGCAGTACTTC.

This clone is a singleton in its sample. CDR3 loop: CSVVQGTEKLFF. CDR3 nucleotides: TGCAGCGTTGTACAGGGGACCGAAAAACTGTTTTTT. The V and J genes are TRBV29-1 and TRBJ1-4; 7 bases are shared with TRBD1. The V and J ends lost 4 bases and 8 bases, in that order; junction bases with no gene match: 4. The germline gives CDR1 SQVTM, CDR2 ANQGSEA. The CDR3 length is 12 residues.

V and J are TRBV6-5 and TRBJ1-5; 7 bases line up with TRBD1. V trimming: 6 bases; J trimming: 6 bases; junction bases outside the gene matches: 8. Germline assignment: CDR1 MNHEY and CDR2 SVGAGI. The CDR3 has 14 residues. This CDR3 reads CASRTEQGTQPQHF. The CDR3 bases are TGTGCCAGCAGGACGGAACAGGGGACTCAGCCCCAGCATTTT.

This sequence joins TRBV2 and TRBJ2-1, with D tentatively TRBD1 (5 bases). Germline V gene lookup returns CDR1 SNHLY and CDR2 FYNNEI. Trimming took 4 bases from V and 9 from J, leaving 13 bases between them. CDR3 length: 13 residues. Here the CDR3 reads CASSGQTVGEQFF. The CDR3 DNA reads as TGTGCCAGCAGTGGGCAGACAGTTGGTGAGCAGTTCTTC. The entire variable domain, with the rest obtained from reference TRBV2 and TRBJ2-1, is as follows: EPEVTQTPSHQVTQMGQEVILRCVPISNHLYFYWYRQILGQKVEFLVSFYNNEISEKSEIFDDQFSVERPDGSNFTLKIRSTKLEDSAMYFCASSGQTVGEQFFGPGTRLTVL.

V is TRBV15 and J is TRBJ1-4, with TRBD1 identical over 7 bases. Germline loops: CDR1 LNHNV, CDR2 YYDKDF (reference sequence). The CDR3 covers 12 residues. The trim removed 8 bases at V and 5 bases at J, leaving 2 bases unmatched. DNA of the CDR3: TGTGCCACCGGGACAGTCAATGAAAAACTGTTTTTT. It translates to CATGTVNEKLFF.

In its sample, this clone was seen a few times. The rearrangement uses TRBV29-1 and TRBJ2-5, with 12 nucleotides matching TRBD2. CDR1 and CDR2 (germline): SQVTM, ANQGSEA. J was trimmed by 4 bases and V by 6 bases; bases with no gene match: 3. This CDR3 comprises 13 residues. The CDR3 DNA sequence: TGCAGCGTGCTAGCGGGAGGGGGAGAGACCCAGTACTTC. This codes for CSVLAGGGETQYF.

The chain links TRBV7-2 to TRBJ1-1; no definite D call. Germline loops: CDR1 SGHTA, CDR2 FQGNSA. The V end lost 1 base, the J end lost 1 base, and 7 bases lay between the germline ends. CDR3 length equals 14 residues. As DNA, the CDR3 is TGTGCCAGCAGCTTAGAACGGGGGAACACTGAAGCTTTCTTT. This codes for CASSLERGNTEAFF.

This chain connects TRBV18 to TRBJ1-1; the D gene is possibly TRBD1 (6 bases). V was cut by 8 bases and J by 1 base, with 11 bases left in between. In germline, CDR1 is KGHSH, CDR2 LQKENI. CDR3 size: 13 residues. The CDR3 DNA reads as TGTGCCAGCGACGGGGGGCAGAACACTGAAGCTTTCTTT. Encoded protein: CASDGGQNTEAFF.

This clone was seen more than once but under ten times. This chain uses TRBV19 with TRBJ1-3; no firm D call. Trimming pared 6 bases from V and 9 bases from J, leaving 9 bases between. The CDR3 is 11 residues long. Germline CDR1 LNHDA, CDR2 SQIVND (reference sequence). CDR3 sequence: CASREFGTIYF. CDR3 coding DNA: TGTGCCAGTAGAGAGTTCGGCACCATATATTTT. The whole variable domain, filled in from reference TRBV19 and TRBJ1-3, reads DGGITQSPKYLFRKEGQNVTLSCEQNLNHDAMYWYRQDPGQGLRLIYYSQIVNDFQKGDIAEGYSVSREKKESFPLTVTSAQKNPTAFYLCASREFGTIYFGEGSWLTVV.

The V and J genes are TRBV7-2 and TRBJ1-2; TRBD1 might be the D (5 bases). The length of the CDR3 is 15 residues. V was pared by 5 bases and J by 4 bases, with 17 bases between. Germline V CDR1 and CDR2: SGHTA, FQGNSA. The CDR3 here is CASSLEGVPGYGYTF. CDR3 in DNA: TGTGCCAGCAGCCTCGAAGGGGTCCCGGGCTATGGCTACACCTTC.

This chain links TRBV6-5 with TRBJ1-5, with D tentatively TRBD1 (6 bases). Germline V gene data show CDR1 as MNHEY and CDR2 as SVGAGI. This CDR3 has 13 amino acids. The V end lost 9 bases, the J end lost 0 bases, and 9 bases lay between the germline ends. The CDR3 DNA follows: TGTGCCAGTCAAGGGGGTAGCAATCAGCCCCAGCATTTT. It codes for CASQGGSNQPQHF.

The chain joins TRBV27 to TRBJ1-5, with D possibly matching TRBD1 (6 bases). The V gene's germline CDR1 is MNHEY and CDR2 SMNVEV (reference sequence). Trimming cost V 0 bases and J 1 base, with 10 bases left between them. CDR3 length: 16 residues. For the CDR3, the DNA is TGTGCCAGCAGTTTATCACGGGGGGCGAGCAATCAGCCCCAGCATTTT. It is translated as CASSLSRGASNQPQHF.

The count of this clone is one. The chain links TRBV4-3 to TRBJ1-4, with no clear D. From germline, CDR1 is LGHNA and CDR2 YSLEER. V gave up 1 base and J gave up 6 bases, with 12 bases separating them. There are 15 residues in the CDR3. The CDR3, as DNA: TGCGCCAGCAGCCAAGGTACAGTGGAGGATGAAAAACTGTTTTTT. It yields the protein CASSQGTVEDEKLFF.

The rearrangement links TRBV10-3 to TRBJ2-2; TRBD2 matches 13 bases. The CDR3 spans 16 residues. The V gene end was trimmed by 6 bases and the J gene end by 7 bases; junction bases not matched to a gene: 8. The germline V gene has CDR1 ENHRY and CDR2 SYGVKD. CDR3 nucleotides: TGTGCCATCAGATCATACGGGACTAGCGGGGACGGGGAGCTGTTTTTT. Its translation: CAIRSYGTSGDGELFF.

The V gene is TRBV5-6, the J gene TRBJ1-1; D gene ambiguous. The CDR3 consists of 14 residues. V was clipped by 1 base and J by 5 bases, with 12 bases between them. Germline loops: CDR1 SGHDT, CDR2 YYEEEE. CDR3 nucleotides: TGTGCCAGCAGCTTGATCGGGTTGCGGACTGAAGCTTTCTTT. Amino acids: CASSLIGLRTEAFF.

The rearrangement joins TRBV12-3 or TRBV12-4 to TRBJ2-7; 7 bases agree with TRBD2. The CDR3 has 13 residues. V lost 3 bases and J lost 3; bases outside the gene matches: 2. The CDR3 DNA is TGTGCCAGCAGTTTCCGGGACTACTACGAGCAGTACTTC. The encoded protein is CASSFRDYYEQYF.

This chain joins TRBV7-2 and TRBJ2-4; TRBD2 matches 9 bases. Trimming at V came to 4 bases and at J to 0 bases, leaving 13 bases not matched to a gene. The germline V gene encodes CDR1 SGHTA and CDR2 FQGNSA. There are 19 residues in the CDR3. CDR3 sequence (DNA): TGTGCCAGCAGCTCAAACAGCGGGAGGACCGTCAAAGCCAAAAACATTCAGTACTTC. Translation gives CASSSNSGRTVKAKNIQYF.

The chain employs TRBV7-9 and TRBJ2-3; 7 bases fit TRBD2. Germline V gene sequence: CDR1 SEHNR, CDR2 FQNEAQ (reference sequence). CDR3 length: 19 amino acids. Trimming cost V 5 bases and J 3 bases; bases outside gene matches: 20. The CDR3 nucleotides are TGTGCCAGCAGCCTCAGCCTGCATGGGCGGGAGTATCGGACAGATACGCAGTATTTT. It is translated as CASSLSLHGREYRTDTQYF. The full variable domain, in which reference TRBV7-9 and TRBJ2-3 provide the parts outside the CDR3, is DTGVSQNPRHKITKRGQNVTFRCDPISEHNRLYWYRQTLGQGPEFLTYFQNEAQLEKSRLLSDRFSAERPKGSFSTLEIQRTEQGDSAMYLCASSLSLHGREYRTDTQYFGPGTRLTVL.

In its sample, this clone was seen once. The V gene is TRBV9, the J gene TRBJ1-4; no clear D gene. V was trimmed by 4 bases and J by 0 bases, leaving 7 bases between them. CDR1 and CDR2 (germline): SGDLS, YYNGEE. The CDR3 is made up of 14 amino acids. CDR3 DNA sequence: TGTGCCAGCAGCCCACAGACAACTAATGAAAAACTGTTTTTT. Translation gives CASSPQTTNEKLFF.

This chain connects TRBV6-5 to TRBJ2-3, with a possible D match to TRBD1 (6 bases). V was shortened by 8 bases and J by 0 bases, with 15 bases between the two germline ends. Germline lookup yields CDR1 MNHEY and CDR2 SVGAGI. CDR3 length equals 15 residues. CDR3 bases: TGTGCCAGCGGCTCCGGGACACCGAGCACAGATACGCAGTATTTT. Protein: CASGSGTPSTDTQYF.

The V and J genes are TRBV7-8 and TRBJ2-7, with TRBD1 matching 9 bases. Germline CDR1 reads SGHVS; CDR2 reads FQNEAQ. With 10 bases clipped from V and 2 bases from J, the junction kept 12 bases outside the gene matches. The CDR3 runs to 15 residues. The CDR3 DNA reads TGTGCCACCGGGACAGGGAGGGAATTAACCTACGAGCAGTACTTC. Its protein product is CATGTGRELTYEQYF. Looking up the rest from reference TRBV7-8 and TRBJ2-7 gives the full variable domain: GAGVSQSPRYKVAKRGQDVALRCDPISGHVSLFWYQQALGQGPEFLTYFQNEAQLDKSGLPSDRFFAERPEGSVSTLKIQRTQQEDSAVYLCATGTGRELTYEQYFGPGTRLTVT.

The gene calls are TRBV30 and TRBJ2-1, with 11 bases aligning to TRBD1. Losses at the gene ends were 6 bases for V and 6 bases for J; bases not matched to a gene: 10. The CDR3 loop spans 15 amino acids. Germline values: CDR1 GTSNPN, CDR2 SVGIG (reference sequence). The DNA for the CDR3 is TGTGCCTGTACTAGGACAGGGGGCAGGGGCAATGAGCAGTTCTTC. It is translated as CACTRTGGRGNEQFF.